The clone carrying this T cell receptor (beta chain) has only one observation. The source of the sample is a study of blood T cell repertoires in COVID-19. Whole-study context: Sites across the United States, Italy and Spain contributed samples from acute and convalescent COVID-19.

The CDR3 runs to 15 residues. Trimming removed 4 bases from V and 6 bases from J, with 15 bases in between. The method was immunoSEQ multiplex PCR; TCRdb's version includes in-frame clones alone and lacks a portion of them. The sample contains 200,000 to 250,000 clones, 85% to 95% of which appear only once. This receptor was identified in a young man with COVID-19, enrolled during active disease. This sequence joins TRBV23-1 and TRBJ2-2, with D possibly matching TRBD2 (6 bases). TRBV23-1 has ORF status, its function being uncertain. Sequencing input: peripheral blood. In DNA, the CDR3 is TGCGCCAGCAGTCCATCCGGCGGGGACCCCGGGGAGCTGTTTTTT. Protein: CASSPSGGDPGELFF.